A single TCR beta chain is shown here with its context. The data stem from a study of siplizumab effects on memory and regulatory T cells. Here immunoSEQ multiplex PCR was the method, and the copy in TCRdb shows in-frame clones only, minus some. The table lists about 100,000 clones, over 90% of them singletons. The TCR sequence derives from a human donor in good health. The sequencing sample was made of non-Treg CD4+ T cells sorted from blood.

The CDR3 is CASSVEYGKFDRGQETQYF. The CDR3 bases are TGTGCCAGCAGCGTAGAGTATGGGAAATTCGACAGGGGACAAGAGACCCAGTACTTC. V and J are TRBV9 and TRBJ2-5; 8 nucleotides agree with TRBD1. Germline values: CDR1 SGDLS, CDR2 YYNGEE. This CDR3 has 19 residues. The trim removed 0 bases at V and 2 bases at J, leaving 15 bases unmatched. Full variable domain (remainder filled in from reference TRBV9 and TRBJ2-5): DSGVTQTPKHLITATGQRVTLRCSPRSGDLSVYWYQQSLDQGLQFLIQYYNGEERAKGNILERFSAQQFPDLHSELNLSSLELGDSALYFCASSVEYGKFDRGQETQYFGPGTRLLVL.